This T cell receptor beta chain comes out of a study of T cell changes during pregnancy in multiple sclerosis. The data were produced by immunoSEQ multiplex PCR, yet TCRdb's version contains in-frame clones alone and is incomplete. The data contain around 65,000 clones, roughly 88% of them singletons. In germline, CDR1 is SEHNR, CDR2 FQNEAQ (reference sequence). V shed 3 bases, J shed 6 bases, and the junction held 3 bases outside the gene matches. CDR3 length: 14 residues. The sequence was obtained from a female donor with multiple sclerosis, enrolled in a pregnancy study. The chain employs TRBV7-9 and TRBJ2-2; TRBD2 matches at 8 bases. The sample was peripheral blood, taken in the first trimester of pregnancy. The CDR3 is CASSFREGPGELFF. CDR3 bases: TGTGCCAGCAGCTTCCGGGAGGGCCCCGGGGAGCTGTTTTTT.